The T cell receptor (beta chain) under discussion was sequenced for a study of cytotoxic CD8 clonotypes in ibrutinib-treated CLL. Study-wide context: Partial response was seen in approximately 24 patients and complete response in 2; after median around 69 months, about 14 stayed remitted, some 12 progressed. Mean values per sample were roughly 250,000 productive templates and under 100,000 productive rearrangements. Study findings and constraints: The clonality went up when patients responded to ibrutinib and dropped back toward baseline at progression. Clonality was higher at baseline than in age-matched healthy donors and tracked circulating CD8+ T-cell counts.

Germline-derived CDR1 and CDR2 are SGHVS and FQNEAQ. This CDR3 has 15 amino acids. V trimming: 8 bases; J trimming: 5 bases; junction bases outside the gene matches: 7. Sequenced by immunoSEQ multiplex PCR; TCRdb stores in-frame clones only, minus some. The top ten hold more than 20% of the sample, which has 50,000 to 70,000 clones, 50% to 65% seen once. This clone has a handful of counts. Its specificity is unknown. This sequence originates from a human donor with chronic lymphocytic leukemia. V gene TRBV7-8 combines with J gene TRBJ1-5; 12 bases align to TRBD1. The sample here was PBMCs, taken at disease progression, from a patient treated with ibrutinib. CDR3 amino acids: CASGPGTGGDQPQHF. The CDR3 DNA reads as TGTGCCAGCGGCCCCGGGACAGGGGGCGATCAGCCCCAGCATTTT.